Below are 22 T cell receptor beta chains sequenced from a single sample in a study of OX40 agonist ivuxolimab in advanced cancers. Sequencing used immunoSEQ multiplex PCR; TCRdb keeps in-frame clones, though not all of them. The sample has over 60,000 clones; roughly 80% are singletons. The sequences come from CD4+ or CD8+ T cells sorted from blood, collected in a trial of the OX40 agonist ivuxolimab. The receptors come from an adult with an advanced solid tumor such as melanoma, head and neck, liver or kidney cancer.

V is TRBV6-1 and J is TRBJ2-7; D possibly uses TRBD1 or TRBD2 (5 bases each). This CDR3 contains 14 residues. V was trimmed by 6 bases and J by 4 bases, leaving 16 bases between them. Germline loops: CDR1 MNHNS, CDR2 SASEGT. The CDR3 is CASSREVDRYEQYV. The CDR3 DNA reads as TGTGCCAGCAGCCGGGAAGTCGACAGATACGAGCAGTACGTC.

V and J are TRBV21-1 and TRBJ2-7. TRBV21-1 is designated a pseudogene. The CDR3 is 10 residues long. CDR3 residues: CARTPFEQYV. The CDR3 DNA reads as TGTGCCAGGACCCCCTTCGAGCAGTACGTC.

The V and J genes are TRBV25-1 and TRBJ1-2; no firm D call. Between the trimmed V and J ends, which lost 2 bases and 7 bases, there was a span of 14 bases. Germline values: CDR1 MGHDK, CDR2 SYGVNS. The CDR3 spans 14 residues. The CDR3, as DNA: TGTGCCAGCAGTGAAGGCATGTTAGGGAGTGGCTACACCTTC. This translates into CASSEGMLGSGYTF.

This clone was picked up one time. The CDR3 coding sequence is TGTGCCAGCTCACCAACAACTTCCCTAAACCCCACAGATACGCAGTATTTT. Translated, it gives CASSPTTSLNPTDTQYF. The chain carries TRBV18 and TRBJ2-3; no clear D gene. Deletions cut 2 bases from V and 2 bases from J, with 17 bases between. CDR3 size: 17 residues. In germline, CDR1 is KGHSH, CDR2 LQKENI.

This clone occurred once. The V call is TRBV11-3, the J call TRBJ2-7; D gene unclear. The CDR3 covers 12 residues. V lost 5 bases to trimming and J lost 3 bases, with 8 bases between them. The germline V gene has CDR1 SGHNT and CDR2 YENEEA. CDR3 in amino acids: CASSPDGYEQYF. CDR3 DNA: TGTGCCAGCAGCCCCGACGGCTACGAGCAGTACTTC.

This chain connects TRBV5-1 to TRBJ1-2; TRBD1 aligns across 8 bases. V lost 0 bases and J lost 6; bases outside the gene matches: 7. This CDR3 has 15 residues. Germline-derived CDR1 and CDR2 are SGHRS and YFSETQ. The CDR3 coding sequence is TGCGCCAGCAGCTTGGGGCCGACAGGGGAGGATGGCTACACCTTC. Its protein is CASSLGPTGEDGYTF.

This chain joins TRBV5-8 and TRBJ2-5; possibly TRBD1 or TRBD2 for D (5 bases each). The last part of the DNA fits TRBJ2-7 better; the J call may be wrong. This CDR3 spans 13 amino acids. Per the germline V gene, CDR1 is SGHTS and CDR2 is YDEGEE. DNA for the CDR3: TGTGCCAGCAGCTTGACTGGGGGTTACGAGCAGTACTTC. Protein sequence: CASSLTGGYEQYF.

The chain links TRBV5-1 to TRBJ2-3, with a possible D match to TRBD2 (5 bases). Deletions cut 4 bases from V and 5 bases from J, with 11 bases between. The CDR3 has 13 amino acids. The germline V gene encodes CDR1 SGHRS and CDR2 YFSETQ. CDR3 bases: TGCGCCAGCAGCACAGCCGGGGAAGATACGCAGTATTTT. Protein: CASSTAGEDTQYF.

The DNA for the CDR3 is TGTGCCAGCAGTTCTGGACTGGGCTTGACCCAGTACTTC. Translated: CASSSGLGLTQYF. The V call is TRBV28, the J call TRBJ2-5; D perhaps matches TRBD2 (5 bases). Germline V gene sequence: CDR1 MDHEN, CDR2 SYDVKM. V lost 4 bases and J lost 7, with 13 bases in between. The CDR3 runs to 13 residues.

This chain joins TRBV6-5 and TRBJ2-3, with D unclear. Germline-derived CDR1 and CDR2 are MNHEY and SVGAGI. Trimming removed 6 bases from V and 1 base from J, with 8 bases in between. This CDR3 region has 13 residues. The CDR3 spells CASRSSGTDTQYF. The CDR3 DNA sequence: TGTGCCAGCAGAAGTTCCGGCACAGATACGCAGTATTTT.

For this clone: The identical CDR3 is also encoded by other nucleotide sequences in the sample. V and J are TRBV28 and TRBJ1-2, with unresolved D. In germline, CDR1 is MDHEN, CDR2 SYDVKM. The V and J ends lost 6 bases and 2 bases respectively, with 10 bases between them. This CDR3 spans 13 amino acids. The CDR3 reads CASRLQENYGYTF. In nucleotides, the CDR3 is TGTGCCAGCAGGCTCCAGGAGAACTATGGCTACACCTTC.

The CDR3 is CASSPGQGERSPLHF. The DNA for the CDR3 is TGCGCCAGCAGCCCGGGACAGGGGGAAAGGTCACCCCTCCACTTT. This rearrangement joins TRBV5-1 to TRBJ1-6; 11 positions match TRBD1. With 4 bases clipped from V and 10 bases from J, the junction kept 7 bases outside the gene matches. The CDR3 spans 15 residues. The germline CDR1 and CDR2 sequences are SGHRS and YFSETQ.

This chain joins TRBV6-5 and TRBJ1-1, with no clear D. CDR1 and CDR2 (germline): MNHEY, SVGAGI. This CDR3 contains 13 residues. Trimming pared 2 bases from V and 5 bases from J, leaving 9 bases between. This CDR3 is CASSYVGRTEAFF. In nucleotides, the CDR3 is TGTGCCAGCAGTTACGTGGGGAGAACTGAAGCTTTCTTT.

This CDR3 reads CASGLGGGSSFNEQFF. CDR3 coding DNA: TGTGCTAGTGGTTTGGGTGGCGGGAGTAGTTTCAATGAGCAGTTCTTC. V is TRBV12-5 and J is TRBJ2-1, with 7 nucleotides matching TRBD2. Germline V gene sequence: CDR1 LGHNT, CDR2 FRNRAP. The CDR3 length is 16 residues. Unmatched junction bases numbered 9, after V lost 1 base and J lost 6 bases.

The chain joins TRBV7-9 to TRBJ2-1; D remains unclear. In germline, CDR1 is SEHNR, CDR2 FQNEAQ (reference sequence). V dropped 1 base and J dropped 6 bases, with 7 bases sitting between them. This CDR3 contains 13 residues. In DNA form, the CDR3 reads TGTGCCAGCAGCTTAGGAGGCCTCAATGAGCAGTTCTTC. Residues: CASSLGGLNEQFF.

The chain is built from TRBV6-5 and TRBJ2-1; tentative D call: TRBD2 (5 bases). The CDR3 length is 15 residues. Germline V lookup: CDR1 MNHEY, CDR2 SVGAGI. The V end lost 5 bases, the J end lost 8 bases, and 19 bases lay between the germline ends. The CDR3: CASSLLALAPHEQFF. The CDR3 nucleotides are TGTGCCAGCAGTCTCCTTGCCCTAGCCCCGCATGAGCAGTTCTTC.

V usage is TRBV30 and J usage is TRBJ1-4; 9 bases are shared with TRBD1. V was pared by 0 bases and J by 6 bases, with 5 bases of the junction left unmatched. CDR3 size: 15 residues. CDR1 and CDR2 (germline): GTSNPN, SVGIG (reference sequence). CDR3 coding DNA: TGTGCCTGGAGTGTACCTCGGACAGGGGATGAAAAACTGTTTTTT. It yields the protein CAWSVPRTGDEKLFF.

The V call is TRBV30, the J call TRBJ1-3; D is undetermined. V was cut by 0 bases and J by 0 bases, with 15 bases left in between. The germline CDR1 and CDR2 sequences are GTSNPN and SVGIG (reference sequence). The CDR3 contains 17 residues. The CDR3 loop is CAWSVGIRRSSGNTIYF. The CDR3 coding sequence is TGTGCCTGGAGTGTAGGTATTCGTAGGAGCTCTGGAAACACCATATATTTT. The full variable domain, completed using reference TRBV30 and TRBJ1-3, is SQTIHQWPATLVQPVGSPLSLECTVEGTSNPNLYWYRQAAGRGLQLLFYSVGIGQISSEVPQNLSASRPQDRQFILSSKKLLLSDSGFYLCAWSVGIRRSSGNTIYFGEGSWLTVV.

The J gene is TRBJ2-3, the V gene TRBV7-3, with 12 bases identical to TRBD2. Germline-derived CDR1 and CDR2 are SGHTA and FQGTGA. This CDR3 region has 19 residues. V gave up 4 bases and J gave up 2 bases; unmatched junction bases: 13. The DNA for the CDR3 is TGTGCCAGCAGCTCCCCTAGTCCGGCTAGCGGGGGGGCCACAGATACGCAGTATTTT. Its protein product is CASSSPSPASGGATDTQYF.

V is TRBV28 and J is TRBJ2-7; the D is unclear. The CDR3 consists of 13 residues. Germline-derived CDR1 and CDR2 are MDHEN and SYDVKM. V lost 5 bases and J lost 6, with 14 bases in between. In DNA form, the CDR3 reads TGTGCCAGCAGTCTGCGGCAGCTTGTCGAGCAGTACTTC. Translation: CASSLRQLVEQYF.

V is TRBV6-6 and J is TRBJ2-1, with unresolved D. This CDR3 is 13 amino acids long. The germline V gene has CDR1 MNHNY and CDR2 SVGAGI (reference sequence). V lost 6 bases and J 3 bases, leaving 9 bases between the germline ends. The DNA of the CDR3 is TGTGCCAGCAGAGAAGTTAACTACAATGAGCAGTTCTTC. It translates to CASREVNYNEQFF.

The chain joins TRBV6-1 to TRBJ1-1, with D unresolved. V lost 1 base, J lost 4 bases, and 7 bases lay in between. The CDR3 loop spans 13 amino acids. Looked up from germline, CDR1 is MNHNS and CDR2 is SASEGT. The CDR3 region is CASSEELFTEAFF. The CDR3 nucleotides are TGTGCCAGCAGTGAAGAGCTTTTCACTGAAGCTTTCTTT.